The clone carrying this T cell receptor beta chain was counted many times. The antigen remains undetermined. The TCRbeta library incorporated unique molecular identifiers. TCRdb analysed the PCR reads with MiXCR anew, one entry per CDR3 protein. The sample yields about 20,000 distinct CDR3 sequences, roughly 13% seen once. This sample is part of a study of T-cell reconstitution after alpha-beta-depleted transplantation in children. Study results and limitations: Several hundred expanded graft clones reportedly were the source of alpha-beta T cells about two months after transplant. The main origin of T-cell counts and diversity one year after transplant was newly produced T cells. Where some patients showed high TCRbeta diversity at day 60, it came from recipient T cells and thymic progenitors that had survived.

The CDR3 is 14 residues long. The V segment lost 8 bases and the J segment 3 bases; nucleotides outside the gene matches: 5. The germline gives CDR1 SNHLY, CDR2 FYNNEI. The sample here was PBMCs, mostly from graft donor cells, taken 60 days after TCRalphabeta/CD19-depleted stem cell transplant. This TCR derives from a female patient aged 2-9 years who had a stem cell transplant for congenital amegakaryocytic thrombocytopenia, so the T cells may come from the graft donor. The gene calls are TRBV2 and TRBJ2-2; 8 nucleotides align to TRBD2. As DNA, the CDR3 is TGTGCCAGCGGCGGGAGGCGGGACACCGGGGAGCTGTTTTTT. Its translation: CASGGRRDTGELFF.